This T cell receptor (beta chain) was documented in a study of chemoradiotherapy in HPV16-positive cancers (dated by TCRdb to between 2021 and 2024). Notes on the research overall: Using functional T-cell assays on cells from two HPV16-positive patients, the researchers defined candidate HPV-specific T-cell clones and common TCR motifs. The study asked whether T-cell immunity to the HPV oncoproteins E6 and E7 changes during chemoradiotherapy and whether this immunity affects survival. The candidate HPV-specific TCRs and motifs were then tracked in TCR repertoires from around 86 patients with HPV-related cancers. The full study reports these points: The survival association was reported for HPV16-positive patients, and the functional definition of HPV-specific T cells was derived from only two HPV16-positive patients. Expansion of candidate HPV-specific clones and E7-related TCR motifs was observed in the tumor microenvironment during treatment, whereas no such expansion was observed for non-HPV-specific T cells. Among HPV16-positive patients, expansion of HPV-responsive T cells during chemoradiotherapy was associated with better recurrence-free survival.

CDR3 length: 15 amino acids, cysteine to phenylalanine. Left in the record is the CDR3 DNA by itself, 45 bases read in frame from the first base. CDR1 and CDR2 (MNHNS, SASEGT) derive from the germline V gene. Cut back by 6 bases and 4 bases, the V and J ends lie 15 bases apart. Repertoires were sampled multiple times during chemoradiotherapy, which allowed clonal expansion in the tumor microenvironment to be followed. A note on this clone: Its antigen remains undetermined. No base quality information exists; no much larger clone differs at one position.

Library preparation used the immunoSEQ multiplex PCR assay. TCRdb carries this immuneACCESS record with in-frame sequences only. Its versions omit some clonotypes, under half of them owing to an unresolved V gene in the studies checked, with the rest unexplained. Recorded for this sample are 6,700 or so clones; 80% to 90% of them occurred a single time. 7.5% to 10% of the sample is in the top ten clones. Here the chain combines TRBV6-1 and TRBJ1-4; matching of 5 bases hints at TRBD1 as the D gene. The sample in question was tumor tissue, obtained from a patient who underwent chemoradiotherapy. This sequence was found in a human donor with HPV-associated anogenital cancer. The CDR3 protein: CASRRRGDYNEKLFF. The sequenced DNA: TGTGCCAGCAGGAGGAGAGGGGATTATAATGAAAAACTGTTTTTT.